This is a list of T cell receptor beta chains from one sample in a study of radiotherapy plus CTLA-4 blockade in lung cancer. The assay was immunoSEQ multiplex PCR, and TCRdb's table has in-frame clones only and misses some. The sample lists around 59,000 clones; around 80% were seen once. The sequencing used peripheral blood, collected from a patient treated with radiotherapy plus ipilimumab. Every receptor here comes from a human donor with non-small cell lung cancer who had a partial response to radiotherapy plus ipilimumab. Both conserved end residues are part of each CDR3. The D gene is left open where the match is weak. Size is omitted from some rows. Given values are once, few, many or a class for expanded clones.

NA | NA | TRBJ2-7 | TRBV19 | CASSPDGINEQYF | TGTGCCAGTAGCCCTGACGGGATCAACGAGCAGTACTTC
NA | NA | TRBJ2-2 | TRBV5-1 | CASSLVLDTGELFF | TGCGCCAGCAGCTTGGTACTGGACACCGGGGAGCTGTTTTTT
NA | NA | TRBJ2-5 | TRBV4-1 | CASSQGWGGVETQYF | TGCGCCAGCAGCCAAGGATGGGGGGGCGTAGAGACCCAGTACTTC
NA | NA | TRBJ1-3 | TRBV19 | CASSIRQGNTIYF | TGTGCCAGTAGTATCCGACAGGGAAACACCATATATTTT
NA | NA | TRBJ1-5 | TRBV27 | CASSPYRNQPQHF | TGTGCCAGCAGTCCTTATCGGAATCAGCCCCAGCATTTT
NA | NA | TRBJ2-7 | TRBV7-9 | CASSFLVSPLVPAYEQYF | TGTGCCAGCAGCTTTTTGGTCAGTCCCTTGGTCCCTGCCTACGAGCAGTACTTC
NA | NA | TRBJ2-3 | TRBV7-3 | CASSLTVAGWTDTQYF | TGTGCCAGCAGCTTAACGGTGGCAGGGTGGACAGATACGCAGTATTTT
NA | NA | TRBJ2-7 | TRBV9 | CASSFDTPYEQYF | TGTGCCAGCAGCTTCGACACACCCTACGAGCAGTACTTC
NA | NA | TRBJ2-2 | TRBV7-6 | CASQAEKLSGELFF | TGTGCCTCCCAGGCAGAAAAATTGAGCGGGGAGCTGTTTTTT
TRBD1 | NA | TRBJ1-1 | TRBV6-1 | CASSRQGGNTEAFF | TGTGCCAGCAGTAGACAGGGGGGAAACACTGAAGCTTTCTTT
NA | NA | TRBJ2-7 | TRBV5-1 | CASSLDVTTTEQYF | TGCGCCAGCAGCTTGGACGTCACGACTACGGAGCAGTACTTC
NA | NA | TRBJ1-6 | TRBV27 | CASSPQGANSPLHF | TGTGCCAGCTCCCCACAGGGAGCAAATTCACCCCTCCACTTT
NA | NA | TRBJ2-7 | TRBV14 | CASGGYSYEQYF | TGTGCCAGCGGGGGCTACTCCTACGAGCAGTACTTC
TRBD1 | once | TRBJ1-5 | TRBV19 | CASSGTGNQPQHF | TGTGCCAGTAGTGGGACAGGCAATCAGCCCCAGCATTTT
TRBD1 | NA | TRBJ1-2 | TRBV5-6 | CASSLRWPGGGYTF | TGTGCCAGCAGCTTGAGGTGGCCAGGGGGCGGCTACACCTTC
NA | NA | TRBJ2-5 | TRBV29-1 | CSVGATDQETQYF | TGCAGCGTTGGAGCGACAGATCAAGAGACCCAGTACTTC
NA | NA | TRBJ1-4 | TRBV19 | CASSQRQGGEKLFF | TGTGCCAGTAGTCAACGGCAGGGAGGGGAAAAACTGTTTTTT
NA | NA | TRBJ2-3 | TRBV18 | CASSPGQRSTDTQYF | TGTGCCAGCTCACCCGGACAGCGAAGCACAGATACGCAGTATTTT
NA | few | TRBJ1-1 | TRBV5-4 | CASSQEQGGGTEAFF | TGTGCCAGCAGCCAAGAACAGGGAGGGGGAACTGAAGCTTTCTTT
NA | NA | TRBJ1-2 | TRBV18 | CASSYSGHSYGYTF | TGTGCCAGCTCGTACTCGGGACACTCCTATGGCTACACCTTC
NA | NA | TRBJ1-5 | TRBV5-6 | CASSLGVRNQPQHF | TGTGCCAGCAGCCTAGGAGTCCGTAATCAGCCCCAGCATTTT
NA | NA | TRBJ2-7 | TRBV9 | CASSVADYYEQYF | TGTGCCAGCAGCGTAGCGGACTACTACGAGCAGTACTTC
NA | NA | TRBJ2-7 | TRBV7-9 | CASGTGTYEQYF | TGTGCCAGCGGTACAGGGACCTACGAGCAGTACTTC
TRBD1 | NA | TRBJ2-7 | TRBV4-1 | CASSQVPPGQGEGQYF | TGCGCCAGCAGCCAAGTCCCCCCGGGACAGGGAGAAGGGCAGTACTTC
TRBD1 | NA | TRBJ1-2 | TRBV18 | CASSQPGGGGSYGYTF | TGTGCCAGCTCACAACCGGGTGGAGGGGGCAGCTATGGCTACACCTTC
NA | NA | TRBJ1-6 | TRBV11-2 | CASSLERSGNLNSPLHF | TGTGCCAGCAGTTTAGAGAGGTCGGGGAACCTTAATTCACCCCTCCACTTT
TRBD1 | NA | TRBJ1-4 | TRBV6-5 | CASRFSTGEVEKLFF | TGTGCCAGCAGGTTCTCGACAGGGGAAGTCGAAAAACTGTTTTTT
NA | NA | TRBJ2-2 | TRBV7-9 | CASTPSRAGELFF | TGTGCCAGCACCCCGTCACGAGCCGGGGAGCTGTTTTTT
NA | medium-sized | TRBJ2-7 | TRBV11-2 | CASSLGDMPYEQYF | TGTGCCAGCAGCTTAGGGGACATGCCTTACGAGCAGTACTTC
NA | medium-sized | TRBJ1-6 | TRBV4-2 | CASSQDPAGVSPLHF | TGTGCCAGCAGCCAAGATCCTGCAGGGGTTTCACCCCTCCACTTT
NA | many | TRBJ1-3 | TRBV6-5 | CASSYGAYSGNTIYF | TGTGCCAGCAGTTACGGGGCCTACTCTGGAAACACCATATATTTT
NA | NA | TRBJ2-3 | TRBV4-2 | CASSQASRSDTQYF | TGTGCCAGCAGCCAAGCGTCTAGATCCGATACGCAGTATTTT
TRBD2 | NA | TRBJ2-4 | TRBV7-2 | CASSVGGAKNIQYF | TGTGCCAGCTCCGTCGGGGGGGCCAAAAACATTCAGTACTTC
NA | NA | TRBJ1-1 | TRBV19 | CASSNGHLNTEAFF | TGTGCCAGTAGTAACGGACACTTGAACACTGAAGCTTTCTTT
NA | NA | TRBJ1-4 | TRBV19 | CASSPQEQINEKLFF | TGTGCCAGTAGTCCACAGGAACAGATTAATGAAAAACTGTTTTTT
TRBD1 | NA | TRBJ1-2 | TRBV5-1 | CASSLASGQGNYGYTF | TGCGCCAGCAGCTTGGCCTCGGGACAGGGGAACTATGGCTACACCTTC
NA | few | TRBJ2-1 | TRBV5-4 | CASSLAGGSSYNEQFF | TGTGCCAGCAGCTTGGCCGGGGGAAGCTCCTACAATGAGCAGTTCTTC
NA | NA | TRBJ1-5 | TRBV9 | CKGGKGTHSNQPQHF | TGTAAGGGGGGGAAGGGGACGCATAGCAATCAGCCCCAGCATTTT
NA | few | TRBJ1-2 | TRBV10-2 | CASSELHRAAHYGYTF | TGCGCCAGCAGTGAGCTGCACAGGGCGGCACACTATGGCTACACCTTC
TRBD1 | once | TRBJ1-3 | TRBV9 | CASSAGQGYGNTIYF | TGTGCCAGCAGCGCGGGACAGGGTTACGGAAACACCATATATTTT
TRBD1 | NA | TRBJ2-5 | TRBV7-9 | CASSLGLDPGGVETQYF | TGTGCCAGCAGCTTGGGACTTGATCCAGGGGGCGTTGAGACCCAGTACTTC
NA | once | TRBJ1-1 | TRBV5-1 | CASSLAGVRMNTEAFF | TGCGCCAGCAGCTTGGCGGGGGTCAGAATGAACACTGAAGCTTTCTTT
TRBD1 | once | TRBJ2-2 | TRBV30 | CAWSTRGHTGELFF | TGTGCCTGGAGTACGAGGGGGCACACCGGGGAGCTGTTTTTT
NA | NA | TRBJ2-1 | TRBV29-1 | CSVAGHGGYNEQFF | TGCAGCGTGGCTGGACACGGGGGCTACAATGAGCAGTTCTTC
NA | NA | TRBJ1-1 | TRBV29-1 | CSVVAENTEAFF | TGCAGCGTTGTGGCAGAAAACACTGAAGCTTTCTTT
TRBD1 | NA | TRBJ2-7 | TRBV30 | CAWSDPTGKYEQYF | TGTGCCTGGAGTGACCCGACAGGGAAATACGAGCAGTACTTC
TRBD1 | once | TRBJ2-7 | TRBV27 | CASSLVGQGIYSYEQYF | TGTGCCAGCAGTCTCGTTGGACAGGGTATATACTCCTACGAGCAGTACTTC
TRBD1 | NA | TRBJ1-4 | TRBV15 | CATSGQGRDLFF | TGTGCCACCAGCGGACAGGGGAGGGATCTGTTTTTT
TRBD1 | NA | TRBJ2-5 | TRBV28 | CASSGTVQETQYF | TGTGCCAGCAGCGGGACAGTACAAGAGACCCAGTACTTC
NA | few | TRBJ2-7 | TRBV7-3 | CASSLGGVPHEQYF | TGTGCCAGCAGCTTAGGAGGGGTCCCCCACGAGCAGTACTTC
TRBD1 | NA | TRBJ1-2 | TRBV27 | CASKGQGHYGYTF | TGTGCCAGCAAGGGACAGGGACACTATGGCTACACCTTC
NA | NA | TRBJ2-1 | TRBV10-3 | CAIRGAAQDNEQFF | TGTGCCATCAGGGGGGCAGCCCAGGACAATGAGCAGTTCTTC
NA | NA | TRBJ1-3 | TRBV19 | CASSIGGAGGNTIYF | TGTGCCAGTAGTATAGGGGGCGCCGGAGGAAACACCATATATTTT
NA | once | TRBJ2-2 | TRBV10-1 | CASSDGGNGELFF | TGCGCCAGCAGTGATGGGGGGAACGGGGAGCTGTTTTTT